These T cell receptor beta chains were read from a single sample in a study of cytomegalovirus exposure and HLA in healthy donors. Repertoires were generated with immunoSEQ multiplex PCR, while TCRdb's copy carries only in-frame clones and drops some. Altogether 160,000 or so clones are present, approximately 88% being singletons, with the ten largest covering under 1.1%. Sequencing was carried out using PBMCs. The receptors come from a man aged 25 to 40 in good health and CMV-seronegative. Both conserved end residues are part of each CDR3. The size of a clone is reported for some rows only, either as once, few or many, or as a class for expanded clones.

j_call: TRBJ2-3; clone_size: NA; v_call: TRBV15; cdr3_aa: CATSRVGGGVNTQYF
j_call: TRBJ1-2; clone_size: NA; v_call: TRBV7-8; cdr3_aa: CASSPARGGGGYTF
j_call: TRBJ1-4; clone_size: NA; v_call: TRBV15; cdr3_aa: CATSSPHHTGYEKLFF
j_call: TRBJ1-3; clone_size: NA; v_call: TRBV18; cdr3_aa: CASSPPAGGGNTIYF
j_call: TRBJ1-3; clone_size: many; v_call: TRBV6-6; cdr3_aa: CASSYSLRGLGNTIYF
j_call: TRBJ2-6; clone_size: NA; v_call: TRBV19; cdr3_aa: CASSLDRPNVLTF
j_call: TRBJ1-2; clone_size: NA; v_call: TRBV11-2; cdr3_aa: CASSANQGQGARGYTF
j_call: TRBJ1-2; clone_size: few; v_call: TRBV5-1; cdr3_aa: CASSLGEGLSGYTF
j_call: TRBJ2-3; clone_size: NA; v_call: TRBV15; cdr3_aa: CATTAGTSGRGDTQYF
j_call: TRBJ2-7; clone_size: NA; v_call: TRBV25-1; cdr3_aa: CASSSSSGALLYSYEQYF
j_call: TRBJ2-1; clone_size: NA; v_call: TRBV4-1; cdr3_aa: CASSWEQGPYNEQFF
j_call: TRBJ1-3; clone_size: few; v_call: TRBV4-3; cdr3_aa: CASSQGQTSSGNTIYF
j_call: TRBJ2-5; clone_size: once; v_call: TRBV2; cdr3_aa: CASSEARGGMETQYF
j_call: TRBJ1-2; clone_size: NA; v_call: TRBV28; cdr3_aa: CASSLRDYGYTF
j_call: TRBJ2-7; clone_size: NA; v_call: TRBV7-2; cdr3_aa: CASSPRGGRSYEQYF
j_call: TRBJ2-3; clone_size: once; v_call: TRBV2; cdr3_aa: CASKQGGGTDTQYF
j_call: TRBJ1-1; clone_size: NA; v_call: TRBV6-5; cdr3_aa: CASSYPGEAFF
j_call: TRBJ1-4; clone_size: NA; v_call: TRBV18; cdr3_aa: CASSEDRRNEKLFF
j_call: TRBJ2-1; clone_size: NA; v_call: TRBV7-8; cdr3_aa: CASSLARESNEQFF
j_call: TRBJ2-5; clone_size: NA; v_call: TRBV15; cdr3_aa: CATSRDRNQETQYF
j_call: TRBJ1-5; clone_size: few; v_call: TRBV6-5; cdr3_aa: CASRPGWDQPQHF
j_call: TRBJ2-7; clone_size: NA; v_call: TRBV5-6; cdr3_aa: CASSLVASGGYEQYF
j_call: TRBJ2-1; clone_size: once; v_call: TRBV30; cdr3_aa: CAWSSGAGDNEQFF
j_call: TRBJ2-5; clone_size: NA; v_call: TRBV19; cdr3_aa: CASSRGVQETQYF
j_call: TRBJ1-4; clone_size: few; v_call: TRBV5-4; cdr3_aa: CASSPEPGQREKLFF
j_call: TRBJ1-2; clone_size: NA; v_call: TRBV5-1; cdr3_aa: CASSLAPPSYGYTF
j_call: TRBJ1-1; clone_size: NA; v_call: TRBV27; cdr3_aa: CASSPPRGKAFGTEAFF
j_call: TRBJ1-2; clone_size: once; v_call: TRBV29-1; cdr3_aa: CSVEDREGYYGYTF
j_call: TRBJ2-7; clone_size: NA; v_call: TRBV21-1; cdr3_aa: CARVPDSSYEQYF
j_call: TRBJ1-2; clone_size: once; v_call: TRBV28; cdr3_aa: CASSLHGTGGVYTF
j_call: TRBJ2-5; clone_size: few; v_call: TRBV20-1; cdr3_aa: CSATRGTFPNF
j_call: TRBJ1-1; clone_size: NA; v_call: TRBV15; cdr3_aa: CATSRGGLGNTEAFF
j_call: TRBJ1-3; clone_size: NA; v_call: TRBV30; cdr3_aa: CAWISGNTIYF
j_call: TRBJ1-3; clone_size: few; v_call: TRBV19; cdr3_aa: CASSNRGAGLIAIYF
j_call: TRBJ2-7; clone_size: once; v_call: TRBV9; cdr3_aa: CASSVGVGNYEQYF
j_call: TRBJ2-7; clone_size: few; v_call: TRBV10-3; cdr3_aa: CAIRGLAGGPHSYEQYF
j_call: TRBJ1-2; clone_size: NA; v_call: TRBV4-1; cdr3_aa: CASSQGQGIYGYTF
j_call: TRBJ2-2; clone_size: NA; v_call: TRBV5-4; cdr3_aa: CASSSDLTNTGELFF
j_call: TRBJ2-7; clone_size: NA; v_call: TRBV7-3; cdr3_aa: CASSLTPRVEQYF
j_call: TRBJ1-6; clone_size: few; v_call: TRBV6-1; cdr3_aa: CASSELDSGASPLHF
j_call: TRBJ2-7; clone_size: medium-sized; v_call: TRBV7-9; cdr3_aa: CASSSPGHRYEQYF
j_call: TRBJ2-7; clone_size: NA; v_call: TRBV30; cdr3_aa: CAWSVRGLATYEQYF
j_call: TRBJ1-5; clone_size: NA; v_call: TRBV6-5; cdr3_aa: CATRPLGYQPQHF
j_call: TRBJ2-2; clone_size: NA; v_call: TRBV27; cdr3_aa: CASTSRSGELFF